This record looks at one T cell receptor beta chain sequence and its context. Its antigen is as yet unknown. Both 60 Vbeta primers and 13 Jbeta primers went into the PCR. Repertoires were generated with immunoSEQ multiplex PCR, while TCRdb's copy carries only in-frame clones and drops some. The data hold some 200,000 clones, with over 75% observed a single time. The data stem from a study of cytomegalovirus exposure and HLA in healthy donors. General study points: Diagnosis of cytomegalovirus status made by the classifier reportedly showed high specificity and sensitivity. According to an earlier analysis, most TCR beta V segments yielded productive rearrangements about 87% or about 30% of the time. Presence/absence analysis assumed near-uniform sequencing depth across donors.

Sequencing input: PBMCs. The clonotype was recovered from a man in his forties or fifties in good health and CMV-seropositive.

The CDR3 DNA sequence: TGTGCCAGCAGCAATCAAGGACTAGCCTACGAGCAGTACTTC. Its translation: CASSNQGLAYEQYF. This sequence joins TRBV7-9 and TRBJ2-7; 7 bases agree with TRBD2. This CDR3 region has 14 residues. The J segment lost 2 bases and the V segment lost 5 bases, leaving 6 bases of the junction unmatched. Germline loops: CDR1 SEHNR, CDR2 FQNEAQ (reference sequence).